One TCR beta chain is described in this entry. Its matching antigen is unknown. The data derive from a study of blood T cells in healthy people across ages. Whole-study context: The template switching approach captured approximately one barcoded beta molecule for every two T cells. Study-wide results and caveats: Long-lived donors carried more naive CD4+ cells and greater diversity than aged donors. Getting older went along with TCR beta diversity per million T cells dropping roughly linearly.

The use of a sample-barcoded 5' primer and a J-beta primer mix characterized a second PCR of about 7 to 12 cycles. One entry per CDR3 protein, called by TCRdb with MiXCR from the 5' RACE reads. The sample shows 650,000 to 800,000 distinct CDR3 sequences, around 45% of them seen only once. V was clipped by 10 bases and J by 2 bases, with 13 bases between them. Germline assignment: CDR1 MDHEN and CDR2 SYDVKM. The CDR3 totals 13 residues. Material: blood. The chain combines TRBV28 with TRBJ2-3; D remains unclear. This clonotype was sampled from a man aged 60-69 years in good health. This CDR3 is CATLLGNTDTQYF. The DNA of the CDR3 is TGTGCCACCCTCCTGGGGAACACAGATACGCAGTATTTT.